Below, 32 T cell receptor beta chains from the same sample are listed, as sequenced in a study of shared clonotypes between healthy human individuals. The protocol was immunoSEQ multiplex PCR, while the TCRdb copy is restricted to in-frame clones and leaves out a portion. The repertoire consists of 2,500,000 or so clones, with around 94% occurring once and the leading ten covering 0.11% to 0.15%. The sample taken for sequencing was naive CD4+ T cells sorted from blood. Specified subset: CD45RA+ positively selected. The source of these receptors is a man between 18 and 29 years old in good health.

V usage is TRBV7-9 and J usage is TRBJ2-3; 7 bases are shared with TRBD1. The germline CDR1 and CDR2 sequences are SEHNR and FQNEAQ (reference sequence). The CDR3 spans 16 residues. Trimming at V came to 5 bases and at J to 1 base, leaving 9 bases not matched to a gene. As DNA, the CDR3 is TGTGCCAGCAGCGTATACCGGGACAGCCGCACAGATACGCAGTATTTT. It translates to CASSVYRDSRTDTQYF.

The chain links TRBV19 to TRBJ1-3; D is unclear. The V gene's germline CDR1 is LNHDA and CDR2 SQIVND (reference sequence). This CDR3 spans 13 amino acids. The ends were cut back, 5 bases at V and 4 bases at J, with 9 bases in the middle. CDR3 loop: CASSEAKGNTIYF. CDR3 DNA: TGTGCCAGTAGTGAGGCCAAAGGAAACACCATATATTTT. The complete variable domain, with remaining parts taken from reference TRBV19 and TRBJ1-3, reads DGGITQSPKYLFRKEGQNVTLSCEQNLNHDAMYWYRQDPGQGLRLIYYSQIVNDFQKGDIAEGYSVSREKKESFPLTVTSAQKNPTAFYLCASSEAKGNTIYFGEGSWLTVV.

This clone was found once. J is TRBJ2-5 and V is TRBV5-1, with D possibly TRBD1 on 5 matching bases. This CDR3 comprises 14 residues. Germline values: CDR1 SGHRS, CDR2 YFSETQ. Deletions cut 1 base from V and 5 bases from J, with 12 bases between. This CDR3 reads CASSLSRVYETQYF. CDR3 bases: TGCGCCAGCAGCTTGAGCAGGGTATATGAGACCCAGTACTTC.

The V call is TRBV7-2, the J call TRBJ2-4; D is perhaps TRBD2 (6 bases). V lost 1 base and J 2 bases, leaving 9 bases between the germline ends. The CDR3 consists of 15 residues. Germline values: CDR1 SGHTA, CDR2 FQGNSA. CDR3 protein: CASSLGGVTKNIQYF. In DNA, the CDR3 is TGTGCCAGCAGCTTAGGGGGGGTTACCAAAAACATTCAGTACTTC.

The chain is built from TRBV7-6 and TRBJ2-1, with D possibly matching TRBD2 (5 bases). The germline CDR1 and CDR2 sequences are SGHVS and FNYEAQ. This CDR3 is 19 amino acids long. V gave up 4 bases and J gave up 0 bases, with 22 bases separating them. The CDR3 DNA reads TGTGCCAGCAGCTCCTACCCCCTGTGGGCGGGTGACTCCTACAATGAGCAGTTCTTC. Residues: CASSSYPLWAGDSYNEQFF.

V usage is TRBV5-1 and J usage is TRBJ2-3, with 8 nucleotides matching TRBD2. CDR3 length: 16 residues. Trimming removed 0 bases from V and 0 bases from J; junction bases left unmatched: 3. CDR1 SGHRS and CDR2 YFSETQ come from the germline V gene. The CDR3 reads CASSLVSGASTDTQYF. The CDR3 DNA reads TGCGCCAGCAGCTTGGTTAGCGGGGCTAGCACAGATACGCAGTATTTT.

The chain joins TRBV7-8 to TRBJ1-4, with 7 bases identical to TRBD1. This CDR3 is built from 17 residues. V was pared by 2 bases and J by 6 bases, with 12 bases of the junction left unmatched. Germline V gene lookup returns CDR1 SGHVS and CDR2 FQNEAQ. For the CDR3, the DNA is TGTGCCAGCAGCTTAAAGCCCAAGGGGACAGAATATGAAAAACTGTTTTTT. It codes for CASSLKPKGTEYEKLFF.

Remarks on this clone: This CDR3 is also generated by other DNA sequences in the sample. The V and J genes are TRBV7-9 and TRBJ1-3; the match to TRBD1 covers 7 bases. The V segment lost 6 bases and the J segment 0 bases; nucleotides outside the gene matches: 5. This CDR3 comprises 15 residues. From germline, CDR1 is SEHNR and CDR2 FQNEAQ (reference sequence). The CDR3 sequence is CASSLGQSSGNTIYF. The CDR3 nucleotides are TGTGCCAGCAGTTTGGGACAGTCCTCTGGAAACACCATATATTTT.

The chain links TRBV2 to TRBJ2-5, with 15 bases that match TRBD2. The V gene's germline CDR1 is SNHLY and CDR2 FYNNEI. The trim removed 4 bases at V and 5 bases at J, leaving 5 bases unmatched. This CDR3 is 16 amino acids long. CDR3 sequence: CASSGGLAGGGETQYF. DNA of the CDR3: TGTGCCAGCAGTGGGGGACTAGCGGGAGGAGGGGAGACCCAGTACTTC.

To note about this clone: The junction differs from germline at one of its ends, possibly a read error. This chain links TRBV7-7 with TRBJ2-3, with 10 bases matching TRBD2. The CDR3 contains 13 residues. Looked up from germline, CDR1 is SSHAT and CDR2 is FNYEAQ (reference sequence). The chain's CDR3 is CASSPSGGDTQYF. The CDR3 DNA is TGTGCTAGCAGCCCTAGCGGGGGCGATACGCAGTATTTT.

The chain uses TRBV5-1 and TRBJ2-5; unclear D gene. The CDR3 sequence is 14 residues long. V dropped 0 bases and J dropped 1 base, with 7 bases sitting between them. The germline gives CDR1 SGHRS, CDR2 YFSETQ. CDR3 DNA: TGCGCCAGCAGCTTGGAACAGCCCCAAGAGACCCAGTACTTC. Protein sequence: CASSLEQPQETQYF.

The gene calls are TRBV10-3 and TRBJ2-1; the D gene is possibly TRBD2 (6 bases). The germline V and J ends were trimmed by 4 bases and 3 bases, with 10 bases remaining between them. In germline, CDR1 is ENHRY, CDR2 SYGVKD. CDR3 length: 14 amino acids. This CDR3 reads CAISASRDYNEQFF. The CDR3, as DNA: TGTGCCATCAGTGCCTCGCGGGACTACAATGAGCAGTTCTTC.

The chain has TRBV7-2 and TRBJ2-3, with D hard to call. There are 15 residues in the CDR3. In germline, CDR1 is SGHTA, CDR2 FQGNSA. The V gene lost 2 bases and the J gene lost 0 bases, with 9 bases spanning the gap. In DNA, the CDR3 is TGTGCCAGCAGCTTAATTAGGTCTAGCACAGATACGCAGTATTTT. Protein: CASSLIRSSTDTQYF.

Only one count was recorded for this clone. The sample carries other DNA sequences with the same CDR3. This chain joins TRBV7-6 and TRBJ1-1, with TRBD1 as a possible D gene (5 bases). Per the germline V gene, CDR1 is SGHVS and CDR2 is FNYEAQ. V lost 2 bases, J lost 5 bases, and 12 bases lay in between. The CDR3 extends over 14 amino acids. CDR3: CASSLQGSGTEAFF. CDR3 coding DNA: TGTGCCAGCAGCTTACAGGGCTCCGGAACTGAAGCTTTCTTT.

The rearrangement uses TRBV5-5 and TRBJ2-5, with no clear D. This CDR3 has 14 residues. Germline assignment: CDR1 SGHKS and CDR2 YYEKEE (reference sequence). V lost 3 bases and J 1 base, leaving 10 bases between the germline ends. CDR3 DNA: TGTGCCAGCAGCTACGCCCGGGCCCAAGAGACCCAGTACTTC. This encodes CASSYARAQETQYF.

This sequence joins TRBV27 and TRBJ1-5; TRBD1 might be the D (5 bases). V gave up 6 bases and J gave up 4 bases, with 16 bases separating them. Germline loops: CDR1 MNHEY, CDR2 SMNVEV (reference sequence). The CDR3 has 15 residues. CDR3 in amino acids: CASRKQGDANQPQHF. The CDR3, as DNA: TGTGCCAGCAGAAAGCAGGGAGACGCAAATCAGCCCCAGCATTTT.

The V call is TRBV28, the J call TRBJ2-7, with 11 bases aligning to TRBD2. CDR3 size: 13 residues. CDR1 and CDR2 from the germline V gene are MDHEN and SYDVKM. With V trimmed by 10 bases and J by 2 bases, 4 bases remained unmatched. In nucleotides, the CDR3 is TGTGCCACTGATAGCGGGGGGGCCTACGAGCAGTACTTC. It specifies CATDSGGAYEQYF. Using reference TRBV28 and TRBJ2-7 for the parts outside the CDR3, the full variable domain is DVKVTQSSRYLVKRTGEKVFLECVQDMDHENMFWYRQDPGLGLRLIYFSYDVKMKEKGDIPEGYSVSREKKERFSLILESASTNQTSMYLCATDSGGAYEQYFGPGTRLTVT.

The count of this clone is one. The chain is built from TRBV5-1 and TRBJ2-2, with a weak D call TRBD2 (5 bases). V gave up 5 bases and J gave up 3 bases, with 11 bases separating them. There are 14 residues in the CDR3. Germline V CDR1 and CDR2: SGHRS, YFSETQ. The CDR3 DNA is TGCGCCAGCAGGCTCGACGGGGACACCGGGGAGCTGTTTTTT. Encoded protein: CASRLDGDTGELFF. Complete variable domain (other parts from reference TRBV5-1 and TRBJ2-2): KAGVTQTPRYLIKTRGQQVTLSCSPISGHRSVSWYQQTPGQGLQFLFEYFSETQRNKGNFPGRFSGRQFSNSRSEMNVSTLELGDSALYLCASRLDGDTGELFFGEGSRLTVL.

The CDR3 DNA reads TGTGCCAGTAGTATACCCCCACCCGAAGCTAACTATGGCTACACCTTC. Its protein product is CASSIPPPEANYGYTF. The rearrangement links TRBV19 to TRBJ1-2; D uncertain. The CDR3 length is 16 residues. Germline V CDR1 and CDR2: LNHDA, SQIVND (reference sequence). The germline V and J ends were trimmed by 2 bases and 0 bases, with 13 bases remaining between them.

CDR3 bases: TGCAGCGTTTCACAGGGGGCAGGCAATCAGCCCCAGCATTTT. Amino acid sequence: CSVSQGAGNQPQHF. The chain combines TRBV29-1 with TRBJ1-5; 9 bases match TRBD1. V shed 5 bases, J shed 2 bases, and the junction held 4 bases outside the gene matches. Germline CDR1 SQVTM, CDR2 ANQGSEA. The CDR3 contains 14 residues.

The chain has TRBV4-1 and TRBJ2-7; D gene uncertain. This CDR3 comprises 15 residues. V was clipped by 0 bases and J by 2 bases, with 11 bases between them. Germline V gene data show CDR1 as MGHRA and CDR2 as YSYEKL. The CDR3: CASSQDEPMAYEQYF. The CDR3 region has the DNA TGCGCCAGCAGCCAAGATGAGCCTATGGCCTACGAGCAGTACTTC.

This clone was detected only once. The V gene is TRBV7-3, the J gene TRBJ1-3; D is undetermined. Germline CDR1 reads SGHTA; CDR2 reads FQGTGA. The V and J ends lost 5 bases and 8 bases respectively, with 13 bases between them. The CDR3 contains 13 residues. The CDR3 nucleotides are TGTGCCAGCAGCCCCCCTCCTTTAGACACCATATATTTT. Translation: CASSPPPLDTIYF. The full variable domain, rest sourced from reference TRBV7-3 and TRBJ1-3, is GAGVSQTPSNKVTEKGKYVELRCDPISGHTALYWYRQSLGQGPEFLIYFQGTGAADDSGLPNDRFFAVRPEGSVSTLKIQRTERGDSAVYLCASSPPPLDTIYFGEGSWLTVV.

This chain joins TRBV5-1 and TRBJ1-5; possibly TRBD1 for D (6 bases). V was trimmed by 4 bases and J by 0 bases, leaving 23 bases between them. The CDR3 covers 19 residues. Per germline, CDR1 SGHRS and CDR2 YFSETQ. The CDR3 spells CASSPSFSAGGNSNQPQHF. The CDR3 DNA sequence: TGCGCCAGCAGCCCCTCTTTTTCTGCCGGGGGCAATAGCAATCAGCCCCAGCATTTT.

The chain recombines TRBV11-2 with TRBJ2-2; 10 nucleotides line up with TRBD2. CDR1 is SGHAT, CDR2 FQNNGV, per germline. This CDR3 is built from 13 residues. V lost 5 bases and J lost 10; bases outside the gene matches: 4. In nucleotides, the CDR3 is TGTGCCAGCAGCCGGACTAGCGGCGAGGAGCTGTTTTTT. Translating it yields CASSRTSGEELFF.

V usage is TRBV5-4 and J usage is TRBJ1-2; weak D call: TRBD1 (6 bases). The CDR3 loop spans 15 amino acids. V was shortened by 0 bases and J by 4 bases, with 13 bases between the two germline ends. CDR1 and CDR2 (germline): SGHNT, YYREEE (reference sequence). In nucleotides, the CDR3 is TGTGCCAGCAGCTTGGGCGGGGGGCGAAGCTATGGCTACACCTTC. It codes for CASSLGGGRSYGYTF.

Comment on this clone: The same CDR3 is also encoded by other DNA sequences in this sample. The chain links TRBV2 to TRBJ2-7, with D tentatively TRBD1 (6 bases). The germline V and J ends were trimmed by 1 base and 1 base, with 8 bases remaining between them. The CDR3 totals 14 residues. Germline V gene data show CDR1 as SNHLY and CDR2 as FYNNEI. The chain's CDR3 is CASSEEQGSYEQYF. CDR3 nucleotides: TGTGCCAGCAGTGAAGAACAGGGTTCCTACGAGCAGTACTTC.

The chain links TRBV5-1 to TRBJ1-5, with TRBD1 as a possible D gene (5 bases). V was clipped by 4 bases and J by 7 bases, with 12 bases between them. CDR1 and CDR2 (germline): SGHRS, YFSETQ. This CDR3 is built from 13 residues. DNA of the CDR3: TGCGCCAGCAGCACATCTGGGGACCAGCCCCAGCATTTT. Protein: CASSTSGDQPQHF.

This chain joins TRBV14 and TRBJ1-2; 7 positions match TRBD1. This CDR3 comprises 12 residues. V dropped 4 bases and J dropped 7; count of bases not matched to a gene: 3. Germline V CDR1 and CDR2: SGHDN, FVKESK. CDR3 sequence reads: CASSLDRVGYTF. DNA of the CDR3: TGTGCCAGCAGCCTCGACAGGGTTGGCTACACCTTC.

The V gene is TRBV9, the J gene TRBJ1-3; D is possibly TRBD1 (5 bases). From germline, CDR1 is SGDLS and CDR2 YYNGEE. CDR3 length equals 14 residues. V was trimmed by 1 base and J by 7 bases, leaving 12 bases between them. In DNA, the CDR3 is TGTGCCAGCAGCGTATCAGGGATGGGGAACACCATATATTTT. Amino acids: CASSVSGMGNTIYF.

The chain employs TRBV5-8 and TRBJ2-4, with D unresolved. Trimming pared 4 bases from V and 0 bases from J, leaving 8 bases between. The germline gives CDR1 SGHTS, CDR2 YDEGEE. The CDR3 sequence is 14 residues long. The CDR3 here is CASSPRVAKNIQYF. For the CDR3, the DNA is TGTGCCAGCAGCCCCCGAGTAGCCAAAAACATTCAGTACTTC.

The chain is built from TRBV18 and TRBJ2-5; 8 nucleotides align to TRBD2. From germline, CDR1 is KGHSH and CDR2 LQKENI. The CDR3 contains 16 residues. The J segment lost 5 bases and the V segment lost 1 base, leaving 9 bases of the junction unmatched. The CDR3 is CASSPQSGRTWETQYF. Here the CDR3 DNA reads TGTGCCAGCTCACCACAGAGCGGGAGAACGTGGGAGACCCAGTACTTC.

V and J are TRBV6-1 and TRBJ2-2; 9 nucleotides line up with TRBD1. Per germline, CDR1 MNHNS and CDR2 SASEGT. V shed 0 bases and J 6 bases; nucleotides not matched to a gene: 8. This CDR3 has 17 amino acids. CDR3 protein: CASSEAGGQGIPGELFF. CDR3 bases: TGTGCCAGCAGTGAAGCCGGGGGACAGGGAATCCCCGGGGAGCTGTTTTTT.